This TCR beta chain was sequenced for a study of blood T cell repertoires in COVID-19. Study information: PBMCs, B-cell-depleted T cells, or T cells were the source of the cDNA or gDNA that made up the material.

Self-reported history from a screening survey and questionnaire set each donor's cohort. Before being deemed recovered, Cohort 3 donors had two negative PCRs, clearance, or symptom resolution. Only one count was recorded for this clone. Profiling relied on immunoSEQ multiplex PCR, and the TCRdb table lists in-frame clones only, not all of them. The sample holds about 400,000 clones, about 90% seen once. The CDR3 runs 15 residues. V lost 3 bases and J lost 0, with 10 bases in between. CDR1 is KGHSH and CDR2 is LQKENI in the germline V gene. The origin of this receptor is a woman aged 25 to 39 who had recovered from COVID-19. Sequenced sample: PBMCs or T cells enriched from blood (not recorded which). The chain couples TRBV18 to TRBJ2-3; TRBD1 is a possible D gene (5 bases). The CDR3 spells CASSPRRGSTDTQYF. CDR3 in DNA: TGTGCCAGCTCACCCCGAAGGGGTAGCACAGATACGCAGTATTTT.